Below are 29 T cell receptor beta chains sequenced from a single sample in a study of T-cell reconstitution after alpha-beta-depleted transplantation in children. This sample's TCRbeta library carried unique molecular identifier barcodes. Each CDR3 protein is one row after TCRdb ran MiXCR on the PCR reads. Of approximately 520,000 distinct CDR3 sequences listed, approximately 10% are singletons. The sample here was PBMCs, mostly from graft donor cells, taken 180 days after TCRalphabeta/CD19-depleted stem cell transplant. These receptors all come from a female patient between 2 and 15 years old who had a stem cell transplant for aplastic anemia, so the T cells may come from the graft donor.

The chain is built from TRBV12-3 or TRBV12-4 and TRBJ1-1; tentative D call: TRBD1 (5 bases). With 2 bases removed from V and 0 bases from J, the gap between germline ends came to 7 bases. CDR3 length: 14 residues. The CDR3, as DNA: TGTGCCAGCAGTTTAAAGGGGATGAACACTGAAGCTTTCTTT. Encoded protein: CASSLKGMNTEAFF.

This clonotype was counted only a few times. V usage is TRBV5-1 and J usage is TRBJ2-3; D unresolved. V shed 0 bases and J shed 0 bases, with 8 bases lying between them. CDR3 length equals 15 residues. In germline, CDR1 is SGHRS, CDR2 YFSETQ. DNA of the CDR3: TGCGCCAGCAGCTTGGGGCCGGCTAGCACAGATACGCAGTATTTT. It codes for CASSLGPASTDTQYF.

This clonotype was observed a handful of times. V is TRBV5-1 and J is TRBJ1-2; 7 bases are a match to TRBD1. The CDR3 sequence is 14 residues long. The germline CDR1 and CDR2 sequences are SGHRS and YFSETQ. V lost 4 bases and J lost 4; bases outside the gene matches: 7. CDR3: CASSRDSGVYGYTF. In DNA form, the CDR3 reads TGCGCCAGCAGCCGGGACAGCGGGGTCTATGGCTACACCTTC.

This clonotype was seen a few times. V is TRBV27 and J is TRBJ2-1; D gene uncertain. The CDR3 extends over 15 amino acids. Per germline, CDR1 MNHEY and CDR2 SMNVEV (reference sequence). V dropped 1 base and J dropped 0 bases, with 7 bases sitting between them. The CDR3 sequence is CASSLFPVSYNEQFF. CDR3 sequence (DNA): TGTGCCAGCAGTTTATTCCCAGTCTCCTACAATGAGCAGTTCTTC.

The DNA for the CDR3 is TGTGCCAGTAGTCAATTCTACGCGTACACCCGCCCTGAAGCTTTCTTT. The encoded protein is CASSQFYAYTRPEAFF. The chain links TRBV19 to TRBJ1-1; D is ambiguous. CDR3 length equals 16 residues. The V end lost 5 bases, the J end lost 6 bases, and 22 bases lay between the germline ends. Germline V gene data show CDR1 as LNHDA and CDR2 as SQIVND (reference sequence).

This clonotype was found a few times. The rearrangement joins TRBV5-1 to TRBJ2-2; 7 nucleotides agree with TRBD2. Germline assignment: CDR1 SGHRS and CDR2 YFSETQ. J lost 5 bases, V lost 2 bases, and 3 bases had no gene match. The CDR3 contains 14 residues. CDR3 nucleotide sequence: TGCGCCAGCAGCTTAGGCGGGAGTACCGGGGAGCTGTTTTTT. Translation: CASSLGGSTGELFF. Full variable domain (outside the CDR3, taken from reference TRBV5-1 and TRBJ2-2): KAGVTQTPRYLIKTRGQQVTLSCSPISGHRSVSWYQQTPGQGLQFLFEYFSETQRNKGNFPGRFSGRQFSNSRSEMNVSTLELGDSALYLCASSLGGSTGELFFGEGSRLTVL.

The chain carries TRBV20-1 and TRBJ2-1; D may match TRBD1 or TRBD2 (5 bases each). CDR3 length equals 14 residues. Germline CDR1 DFQATT, CDR2 SNEGSKA (reference sequence). Deletions cut 6 bases from V and 4 bases from J, with 16 bases between. The CDR3 DNA reads as TGCAGTGCATCCGGGACCCCACGTTACAATGAGCAGTTCTTC. This sequence encodes CSASGTPRYNEQFF.

This clonotype was seen a handful of times. The chain combines TRBV2 with TRBJ1-6; tentative D call: TRBD1 (6 bases). This CDR3 has 13 amino acids. CDR1 SNHLY and CDR2 FYNNEI come from the germline V gene. Trimming cost V 7 bases and J 7 bases, with 11 bases left between them. The DNA of the CDR3 is TGTGCCAGCACTGGGACACCGAATTCACCCCTCCACTTT. Its translation is CASTGTPNSPLHF. The variable domain in full, completed from reference TRBV2 and TRBJ1-6, reads EPEVTQTPSHQVTQMGQEVILRCVPISNHLYFYWYRQILGQKVEFLVSFYNNEISEKSEIFDDQFSVERPDGSNFTLKIRSTKLEDSAMYFCASTGTPNSPLHFGNGTRLTVT.

This clonotype was counted a few times. J is TRBJ2-2 and V is TRBV12-3 or TRBV12-4; D not resolved. The CDR3 is 12 residues long. V was shortened by 4 bases and J by 8 bases, with 8 bases between the two germline ends. DNA for the CDR3: TGTGCCAGCAGTTCGGACGTGGGGGAGCTGTTTTTT. Its translation is CASSSDVGELFF.

There are a few counts of this clonotype. The chain uses TRBV7-2 and TRBJ1-4; possible D gene TRBD1, 6 bases. CDR1 is SGHTA, CDR2 FQGNSA, per germline. Trimming left V 4 bases short and J 0 bases short, with 15 bases between. CDR3 size: 17 residues. CDR3 sequence: CASSSDRFHPTNEKLFF. For the CDR3, the DNA is TGTGCCAGCAGCTCCGACAGGTTCCACCCAACTAATGAAAAACTGTTTTTT.

This clonotype was counted only a few times. The chain joins TRBV18 to TRBJ2-5; TRBD2 agrees at 8 bases. This CDR3 region has 14 residues. Germline V gives CDR1 KGHSH, CDR2 LQKENI. J gave up 7 bases and V 8 bases, and 12 bases lay outside the gene matches. As DNA, the CDR3 is TGTGCCAGCCTTCCGGTGACTAGCGCGGCGACCCAGTACTTC. Translation: CASLPVTSAATQYF.

The sample holds many counts of this clonotype. This chain uses TRBV20-1 with TRBJ1-6; 7 bases match TRBD1. Per the germline V gene, CDR1 is DFQATT and CDR2 is SNEGSKA (reference sequence). The J segment lost 10 bases and the V segment lost 6 bases, leaving 12 bases of the junction unmatched. The CDR3 is made up of 14 amino acids. The CDR3 protein is CSARKGAGESPLHF. CDR3 DNA: TGCAGTGCGAGAAAGGGGGCCGGGGAATCACCCCTCCACTTT.

In this sample, this clonotype turned up many times. V gene TRBV5-1 combines with J gene TRBJ2-6; D remains unclear. This CDR3 comprises 14 residues. The V end was cut by 4 bases, the J end by 0 bases, with 5 bases between. Germline lookup yields CDR1 SGHRS and CDR2 YFSETQ. CDR3 nucleotide sequence: TGCGCCAGCAGCCCGGACTCTGGGGCCAACGTCCTGACTTTC. It codes for CASSPDSGANVLTF.

This rearrangement joins TRBV12-3 or TRBV12-4 to TRBJ2-1; 8 nucleotides agree with TRBD2. The V segment lost 3 bases and the J segment 1 base; nucleotides outside the gene matches: 8. CDR3 length: 17 residues. The CDR3 loop reads CASSFLRAGGSYNEQFF. For the CDR3, the DNA is TGTGCCAGCAGTTTTCTTAGGGCGGGAGGATCCTACAATGAGCAGTTCTTC.

The chain uses TRBV5-1 and TRBJ2-2; D call uncertain. There are 12 residues in the CDR3. The ends were cut back, 2 bases at V and 7 bases at J, with 6 bases in the middle. Germline V lookup: CDR1 SGHRS, CDR2 YFSETQ. The CDR3 nucleotides read TGCGCCAGCAGCTTTCACGACGGGGAGCTGTTTTTT. Protein sequence: CASSFHDGELFF.

The chain links TRBV7-2 to TRBJ2-1; either TRBD1 or TRBD2 may fit D (5 bases each). The CDR3 is 15 residues long. V lost 5 bases and J 6 bases, leaving 17 bases between the germline ends. Germline values: CDR1 SGHTA, CDR2 FQGNSA. In DNA form, the CDR3 reads TGTGCCAGCAGCCGGGGACCGCCTGGAGGCAATGAGCAGTTCTTC. Its protein is CASSRGPPGGNEQFF. The full variable domain, with the rest looked up from reference TRBV7-2 and TRBJ2-1, is GAGVSQSPSNKVTEKGKDVELRCDPISGHTALYWYRQSLGQGLEFLIYFQGNSAPDKSGLPSDRFSAERTGGSVSTLTIQRTQQEDSAVYLCASSRGPPGGNEQFFGPGTRLTVL.

This clonotype was found once. This chain connects TRBV18 to TRBJ2-7; 9 nucleotides match TRBD1. Germline loops: CDR1 KGHSH, CDR2 LQKENI. The CDR3 is made up of 14 amino acids. With 4 bases clipped from V and 6 bases from J, the junction kept 7 bases outside the gene matches. As DNA, the CDR3 is TGTGCCAGCTCACTACAGGGGGCCCGCGGCGAGCAGTACGTC. As protein: CASSLQGARGEQYV.

This clonotype was recorded a few times. This chain uses TRBV7-9 with TRBJ2-4, with D unresolved. Trimming removed 9 bases from V and 5 bases from J, with 14 bases in between. The CDR3 sequence is 13 residues long. Per germline, CDR1 SEHNR and CDR2 FQNEAQ (reference sequence). The CDR3 here is CASTGGLENIQYF. The CDR3 coding sequence is TGTGCCAGTACTGGTGGGCTGGAAAACATTCAGTACTTC.

This clonotype was seen only a few times. CDR3 region: CASSWTGKAEAFF. The DNA of the CDR3 is TGTGCCAGCAGTTGGACAGGGAAGGCTGAAGCTTTCTTT. The J gene is TRBJ1-1, the V gene TRBV12-3 or TRBV12-4; 8 bases line up with TRBD1. CDR3 length equals 13 residues. Unmatched junction bases numbered 4, after V lost 4 bases and J lost 6 bases.

This clonotype was picked up a small number of times. The chain combines TRBV6-5 with TRBJ1-1; D is ambiguous. CDR3 size: 14 residues. From germline, CDR1 is MNHEY and CDR2 SVGAGI. Trimming cost V 5 bases and J 6 bases, with 16 bases left between them. In DNA, the CDR3 is TGTGCCAGCAGTCTCGGCAAGTTGGTAGCTGAAGCTTTCTTT. It encodes CASSLGKLVAEAFF.

This clonotype was seen only a few times. The rearrangement uses TRBV4-3 and TRBJ2-1, with 9 bases fitting TRBD2. V shed 2 bases, J shed 7 bases, and the junction held 18 bases outside the gene matches. The CDR3 has 19 amino acids. Germline loops: CDR1 LGHNA, CDR2 YSLEER. CDR3 protein: CASSQRSSGNDLGRNEQFF. Written as DNA, the CDR3 is TGCGCCAGCAGCCAAAGGTCTAGCGGGAATGATTTGGGCCGGAATGAGCAGTTCTTC.

The J gene is TRBJ2-7, the V gene TRBV27, with 7 positions matching TRBD1. V lost 4 bases and J lost 1; bases outside the gene matches: 13. Germline V gene data show CDR1 as MNHEY and CDR2 as SMNVEV (reference sequence). The CDR3 consists of 17 residues. CDR3 sequence: CASSSTYGTERSYEQYF. The CDR3 nucleotides read TGTGCCAGCAGTTCAACCTACGGGACAGAGAGATCCTACGAGCAGTACTTC.

This clonotype was picked up a small number of times. V usage is TRBV20-1 and J usage is TRBJ1-2; D remains unclear. Germline loops: CDR1 DFQATT, CDR2 SNEGSKA (reference sequence). The ends were cut back, 0 bases at V and 4 bases at J, with 15 bases in the middle. The CDR3 is made up of 15 amino acids. CDR3 residues: CSARDHLPGSYGYTF. As DNA, the CDR3 is TGCAGTGCTAGAGATCACCTCCCCGGGTCCTATGGCTACACCTTC.

The chain couples TRBV27 to TRBJ1-5; 9 bases align to TRBD1. CDR3 size: 17 residues. The trim removed 5 bases at V and 0 bases at J, leaving 8 bases unmatched. Looked up from germline, CDR1 is MNHEY and CDR2 is SMNVEV (reference sequence). The CDR3 DNA sequence: TGTGCCAGCAGTCCATTGGACAGGGGCTATAGCAATCAGCCCCAGCATTTT. Protein product: CASSPLDRGYSNQPQHF.

A remark on this clonotype: One end of the junction is discordant with germline, which a read error may explain. The genes are TRBV2 and TRBJ2-2, with TRBD2 matching 12 bases. The CDR3 sequence is 19 residues long. Germline CDR1 SNHLY, CDR2 FYNNEI. CDR3 amino acids: CTSSAIIGLAGQNTWELFF. The CDR3 DNA sequence: TGTACCAGCAGCGCTATCATTGGACTAGCGGGACAGAACACCTGGGAGCTGTTTTTT. Variable domain in full (rest from reference TRBV2 and TRBJ2-2): EPEVTQTPSHQVTQMGQEVILRCVPISNHLYFYWYRQILGQKVEFLVSFYNNEISEKSEIFDDQFSVERPDGSNFTLKIRSTKLEDSAMYFCTSSAIIGLAGQNTWELFFGEGSRLTVL.

This clonotype was observed a few times. The rearrangement links TRBV7-2 to TRBJ2-1, with D possibly being TRBD2 (6 bases). The germline V gene has CDR1 SGHTA and CDR2 FQGNSA. There are 11 residues in the CDR3. The V end lost 7 bases, the J end lost 9 bases, and 10 bases lay between the germline ends. The CDR3 nucleotides are TGTGCCAGCACCCCGGGGGTTGAGCAGTTCTTC. As protein: CASTPGVEQFF.

The CDR3 region has the DNA TGCGCCAGCAGCTTCCCCGGGACAGGGTCCGCATCCTACAATGAGCAGTTCTTC. Translated, it gives CASSFPGTGSASYNEQFF. V gene TRBV5-1 combines with J gene TRBJ2-1, with 9 bases that match TRBD1. V gave up 2 bases and J gave up 1 base; unmatched junction bases: 10. The CDR3 is 18 amino acids. Germline V gene data show CDR1 as SGHRS and CDR2 as YFSETQ.

The gene calls are TRBV28 and TRBJ1-1; 7 bases line up with TRBD1. The CDR3 runs 15 residues. Trimming removed 7 bases from V and 9 bases from J; junction bases left unmatched: 17. Germline lookup yields CDR1 MDHEN and CDR2 SYDVKM. The DNA for the CDR3 is TGTGCCAGCAAAGACAGGGACAGCTCCTCTCGCAAAGCTTTCTTT. Protein product: CASKDRDSSSRKAFF.

V gene TRBV12-3 or TRBV12-4 combines with J gene TRBJ2-7; possibly TRBD1 for D (5 bases). The V gene lost 7 bases and the J gene lost 1 base, with 14 bases spanning the gap. The CDR3 spans 14 residues. CDR3 sequence reads: CASKGKGWSYEQYF. In nucleotides, the CDR3 is TGTGCCAGCAAGGGGAAGGGGTGGTCCTACGAGCAGTACTTC.